The source of this T cell receptor beta chain is a study of blood T cell repertoires in COVID-19. Study context: The United States, Italy and Spain were the sources of the acute and convalescent COVID-19 samples.

In the authors' methods: Estimation of nucleated cell counts was performed using reference gene primer amplification. TCRdb's copy holds only in-frame clones and misses some; the assay was immunoSEQ multiplex PCR. V and J calls plus clone size are reproduced from that table; the DNA served to infer D and trimming. The data hold about 190,000 clones, with less than 85% observed a single time. The sample comprised peripheral blood. The source of this sequence is a woman in her forties or fifties with acute or convalescent COVID-19.

The CDR3 DNA follows: TGCGCCAGCAGCTTTACTACGGCCGGGGAGCTGTTTTTT. Protein product: CASSFTTAGELFF. This sequence joins TRBV5-1 and TRBJ2-2; the D is unclear. Germline assignment: CDR1 SGHRS and CDR2 YFSETQ. CDR3 length equals 13 residues. Trimming took off 2 bases at V and 6 bases at J, with 8 bases between the two ends.